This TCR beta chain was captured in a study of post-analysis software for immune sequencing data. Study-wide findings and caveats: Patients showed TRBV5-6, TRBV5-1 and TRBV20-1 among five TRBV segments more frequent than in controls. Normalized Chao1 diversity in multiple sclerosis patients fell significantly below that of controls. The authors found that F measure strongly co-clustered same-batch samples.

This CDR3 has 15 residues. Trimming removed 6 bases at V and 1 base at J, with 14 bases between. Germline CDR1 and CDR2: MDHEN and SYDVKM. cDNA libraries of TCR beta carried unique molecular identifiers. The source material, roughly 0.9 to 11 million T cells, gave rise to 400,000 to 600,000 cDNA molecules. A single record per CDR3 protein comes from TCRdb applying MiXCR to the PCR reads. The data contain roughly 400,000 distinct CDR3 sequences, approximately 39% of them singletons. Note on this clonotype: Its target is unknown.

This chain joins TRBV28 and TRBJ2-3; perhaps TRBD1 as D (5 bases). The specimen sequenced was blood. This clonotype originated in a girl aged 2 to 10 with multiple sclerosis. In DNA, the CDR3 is TGTGCCAGCAGGTCCCAGGGTGGGGGCACAGATACGCAGTATTTT. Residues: CASRSQGGGTDTQYF.